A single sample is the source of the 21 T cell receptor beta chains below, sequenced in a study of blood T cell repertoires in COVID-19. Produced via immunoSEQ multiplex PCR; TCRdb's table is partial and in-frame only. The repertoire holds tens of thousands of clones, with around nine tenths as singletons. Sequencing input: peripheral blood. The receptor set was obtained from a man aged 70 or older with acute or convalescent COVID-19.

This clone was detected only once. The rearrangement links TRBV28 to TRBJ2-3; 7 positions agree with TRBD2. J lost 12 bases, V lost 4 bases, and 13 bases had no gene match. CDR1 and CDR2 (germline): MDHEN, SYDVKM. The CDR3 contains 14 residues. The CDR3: CASSSTPGGVTQYF. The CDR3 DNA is TGTGCCAGCAGTTCAACCCCGGGGGGAGTAACACAGTATTTT.

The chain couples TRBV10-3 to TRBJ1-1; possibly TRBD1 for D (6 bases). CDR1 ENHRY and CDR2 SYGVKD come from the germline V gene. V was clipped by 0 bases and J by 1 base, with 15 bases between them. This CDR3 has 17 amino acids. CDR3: CAISESLQGRANTEAFF. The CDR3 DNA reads TGTGCCATCAGTGAGTCCTTACAGGGCAGGGCGAACACTGAAGCTTTCTTT.

The CDR3 spells CATSRGPAGPVVHEQYF. CDR3 bases: TGTGCCACCAGCAGAGGGCCGGCGGGACCCGTCGTCCACGAGCAGTACTTC. The chain employs TRBV15 and TRBJ2-7; D perhaps matches TRBD2 (6 bases). Germline loops: CDR1 LNHNV, CDR2 YYDKDF (reference sequence). CDR3 size: 17 residues. With 1 base removed from V and 5 bases from J, the gap between germline ends came to 21 bases.

The CDR3 DNA follows: TGTGCCAGCAGCTGGGGGACATCCCATTCGCATTTT. Its protein is CASSWGTSHSHF. The chain links TRBV12-3 or TRBV12-4 to TRBJ1-5; weak D call: TRBD1 (6 bases). There are 12 residues in the CDR3. The ends were cut back, 6 bases at V and 15 bases at J, with 18 bases in the middle.

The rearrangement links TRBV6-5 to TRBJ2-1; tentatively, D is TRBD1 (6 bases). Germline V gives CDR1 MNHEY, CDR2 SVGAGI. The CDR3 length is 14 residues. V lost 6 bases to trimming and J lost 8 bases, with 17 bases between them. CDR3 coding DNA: TGTGCCAGCAGGGAGACAGGACCCAGGGATGAGCAGTTCTTC. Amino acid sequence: CASRETGPRDEQFF.

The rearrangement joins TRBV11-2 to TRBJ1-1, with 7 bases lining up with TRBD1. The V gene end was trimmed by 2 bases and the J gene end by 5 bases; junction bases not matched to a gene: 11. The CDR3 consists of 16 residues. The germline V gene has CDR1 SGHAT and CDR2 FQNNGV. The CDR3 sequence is CASSLQFGQARTEAFF. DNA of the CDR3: TGTGCCAGCAGCTTACAATTCGGACAGGCTCGGACTGAAGCTTTCTTT.

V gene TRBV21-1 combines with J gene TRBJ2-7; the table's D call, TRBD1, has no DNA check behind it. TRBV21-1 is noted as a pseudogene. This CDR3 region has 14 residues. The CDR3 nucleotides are TGTGCCAGCAGCAAAGTCGAACAAGACTACGAGCAGTACTTC. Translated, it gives CASSKVEQDYEQYF.

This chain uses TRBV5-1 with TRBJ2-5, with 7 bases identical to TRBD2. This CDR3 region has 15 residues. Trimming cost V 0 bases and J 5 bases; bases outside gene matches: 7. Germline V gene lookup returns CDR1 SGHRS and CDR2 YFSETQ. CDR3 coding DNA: TGCGCCAGCAGCTTGGCTGGCTACGGGGGGGAGACCCAGTACTTC. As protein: CASSLAGYGGETQYF.

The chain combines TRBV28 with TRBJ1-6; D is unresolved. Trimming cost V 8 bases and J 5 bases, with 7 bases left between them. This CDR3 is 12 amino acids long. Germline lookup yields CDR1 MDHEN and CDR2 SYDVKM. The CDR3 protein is CASLTNNSPLHF. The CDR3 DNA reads TGTGCCAGCCTAACGAATAATTCACCCCTCCACTTT.

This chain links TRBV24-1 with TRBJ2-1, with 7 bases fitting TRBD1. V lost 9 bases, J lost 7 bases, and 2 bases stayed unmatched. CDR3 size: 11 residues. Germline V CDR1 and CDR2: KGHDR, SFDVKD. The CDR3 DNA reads TGTGCCACCCCGGGACAGAATGAGCAGTTCTTC. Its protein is CATPGQNEQFF.

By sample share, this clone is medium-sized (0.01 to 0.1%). The CDR3 coding sequence is TGCGCCAGCAGTCCTAGCGGGGGGCCAGGGGAGACAGATACGCAGTATTTT. Its protein is CASSPSGGPGETDTQYF. The chain recombines TRBV4-1 with TRBJ2-3, with 11 bases that match TRBD2. The CDR3 runs 17 residues. Per germline, CDR1 MGHRA and CDR2 YSYEKL. Germline trimming cut 6 bases from V and 3 bases from J; bases unmatched to any gene: 11.

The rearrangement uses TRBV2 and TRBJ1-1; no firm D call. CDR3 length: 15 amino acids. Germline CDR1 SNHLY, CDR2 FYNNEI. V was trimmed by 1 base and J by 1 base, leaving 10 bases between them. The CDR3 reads CASSEDSLGNTEAFF. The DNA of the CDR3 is TGTGCCAGCAGTGAAGACAGCCTGGGGAACACTGAAGCTTTCTTT. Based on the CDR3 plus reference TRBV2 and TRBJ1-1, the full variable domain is EPEVTQTPSHQVTQMGQEVILRCVPISNHLYFYWYRQILGQKVEFLVSFYNNEISEKSEIFDDQFSVERPDGSNFTLKIRSTKLEDSAMYFCASSEDSLGNTEAFFGQGTRLTVV.

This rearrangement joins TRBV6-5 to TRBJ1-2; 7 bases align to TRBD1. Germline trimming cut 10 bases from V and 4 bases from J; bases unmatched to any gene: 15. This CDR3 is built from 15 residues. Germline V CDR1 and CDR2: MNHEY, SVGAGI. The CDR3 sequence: CATLRGRQNIYGYTF. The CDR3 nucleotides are TGTGCCACCCTCAGGGGGAGACAGAATATCTATGGCTACACCTTC.

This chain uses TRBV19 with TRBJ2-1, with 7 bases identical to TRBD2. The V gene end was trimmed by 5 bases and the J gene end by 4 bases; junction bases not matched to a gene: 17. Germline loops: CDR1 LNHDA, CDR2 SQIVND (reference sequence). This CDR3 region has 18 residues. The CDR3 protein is CASSAPPRERGTYNEQFF. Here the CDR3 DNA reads TGTGCCAGTAGTGCTCCCCCCCGGGAGCGGGGAACATACAATGAGCAGTTCTTC.

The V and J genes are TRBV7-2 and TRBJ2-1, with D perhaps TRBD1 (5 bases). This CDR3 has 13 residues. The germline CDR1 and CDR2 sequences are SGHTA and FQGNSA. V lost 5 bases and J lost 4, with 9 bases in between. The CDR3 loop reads CASSTRQYNEQFF. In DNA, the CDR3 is TGTGCCAGCAGCACGCGACAGTACAATGAGCAGTTCTTC.

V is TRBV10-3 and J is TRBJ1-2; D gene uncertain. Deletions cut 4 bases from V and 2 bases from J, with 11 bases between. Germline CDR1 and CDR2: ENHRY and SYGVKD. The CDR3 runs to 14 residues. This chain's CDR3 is CAISVAGMNYGYTF. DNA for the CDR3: TGTGCCATCAGTGTCGCGGGGATGAACTATGGCTACACCTTC.

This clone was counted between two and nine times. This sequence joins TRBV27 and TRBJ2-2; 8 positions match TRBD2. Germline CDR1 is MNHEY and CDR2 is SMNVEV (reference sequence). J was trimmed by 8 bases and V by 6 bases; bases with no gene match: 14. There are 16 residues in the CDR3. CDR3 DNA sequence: TGTGCCAGCAGCCCGAAAGGTCGGGAGGGCCGGGGGGAGCTGTTTTTT. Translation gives CASSPKGREGRGELFF.

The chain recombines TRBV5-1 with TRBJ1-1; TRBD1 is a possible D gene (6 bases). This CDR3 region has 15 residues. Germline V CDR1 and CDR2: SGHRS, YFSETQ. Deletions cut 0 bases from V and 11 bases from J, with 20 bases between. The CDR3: CASSLVSGSGVGAFF. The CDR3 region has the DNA TGCGCCAGCAGCTTGGTCTCCGGCTCAGGGGTTGGCGCTTTCTTT.

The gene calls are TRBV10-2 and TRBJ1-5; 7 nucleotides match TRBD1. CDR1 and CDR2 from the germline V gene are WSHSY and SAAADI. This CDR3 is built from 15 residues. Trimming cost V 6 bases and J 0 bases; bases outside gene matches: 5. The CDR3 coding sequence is TGCGCCAGCAGCCGACAGGGCAATAGCAATCAGCCCCAGCATTTT. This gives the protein CASSRQGNSNQPQHF.

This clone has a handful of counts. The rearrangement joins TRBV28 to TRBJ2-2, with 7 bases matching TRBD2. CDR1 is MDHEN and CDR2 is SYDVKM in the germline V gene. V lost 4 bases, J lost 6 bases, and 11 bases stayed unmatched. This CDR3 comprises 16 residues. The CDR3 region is CASSSSGRGRAGELFF. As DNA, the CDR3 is TGTGCCAGCAGTTCCTCGGGGAGGGGCCGTGCCGGGGAGCTGTTTTTT.

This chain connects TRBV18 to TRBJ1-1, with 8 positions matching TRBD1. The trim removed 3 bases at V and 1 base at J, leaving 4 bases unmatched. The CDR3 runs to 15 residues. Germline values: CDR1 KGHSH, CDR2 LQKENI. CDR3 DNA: TGTGCCAGCTCACCTGCCGGGACAGGGAACACTGAAGCTTTCTTT. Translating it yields CASSPAGTGNTEAFF.